This TCR beta chain was sequenced for a study of shared clonotypes between healthy human individuals. General observations from the study: Relative to clonotypes present in all four donors, those not shared had lower generation probabilities.

A word on this clone: Its antigen remains unknown.

CD45RA-negative memory and CD45RA+ naive subsets were split from the CD4+ cells. Trimming left V 2 bases short and J 5 bases short, with 10 bases between. The CDR3 is made up of 14 amino acids. Per the germline V gene, CDR1 is SGHDN and CDR2 is FVKESK. Deep-level settings were used for running the assay. The method was immunoSEQ multiplex PCR; TCRdb's version includes in-frame clones alone and lacks a portion of them. The sample has some 360,000 clones; 70% to 75% are singletons. The rearrangement joins TRBV14 to TRBJ1-5; no clear D. The source of this sequence is a young man in good health. Sequencing was performed on memory CD4+ T cells sorted from blood. As to subset: CD45RA-negative fraction. CDR3 residues: CASSQLGMDQPQHF. DNA of the CDR3: TGTGCCAGCAGCCAATTGGGGATGGATCAGCCCCAGCATTTT.